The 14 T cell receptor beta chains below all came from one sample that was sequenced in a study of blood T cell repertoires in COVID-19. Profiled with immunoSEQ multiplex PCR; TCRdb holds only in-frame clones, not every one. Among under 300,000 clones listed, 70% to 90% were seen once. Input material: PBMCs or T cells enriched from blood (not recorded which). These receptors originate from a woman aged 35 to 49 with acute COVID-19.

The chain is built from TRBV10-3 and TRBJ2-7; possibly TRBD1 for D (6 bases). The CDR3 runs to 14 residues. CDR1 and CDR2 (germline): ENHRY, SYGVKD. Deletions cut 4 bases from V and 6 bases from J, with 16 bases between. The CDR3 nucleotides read TGTGCCATCAGTGGGACAGTTCCCTCTGGCGAGCAGTACTTC. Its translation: CAISGTVPSGEQYF.

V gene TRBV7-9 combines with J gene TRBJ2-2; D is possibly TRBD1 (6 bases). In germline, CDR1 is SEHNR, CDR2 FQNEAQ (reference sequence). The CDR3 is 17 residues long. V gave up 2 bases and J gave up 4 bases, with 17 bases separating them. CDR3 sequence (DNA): TGTGCCAGCAGCTTACCCCAAGGGGGAGTACGCACCGGGGAGCTGTTTTTT. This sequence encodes CASSLPQGGVRTGELFF.

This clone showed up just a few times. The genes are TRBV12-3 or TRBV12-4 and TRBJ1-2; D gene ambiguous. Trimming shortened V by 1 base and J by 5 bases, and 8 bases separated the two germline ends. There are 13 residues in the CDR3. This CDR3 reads CASSLEKLYGYTF. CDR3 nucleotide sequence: TGTGCCAGCAGTTTAGAAAAATTATATGGCTACACCTTC.

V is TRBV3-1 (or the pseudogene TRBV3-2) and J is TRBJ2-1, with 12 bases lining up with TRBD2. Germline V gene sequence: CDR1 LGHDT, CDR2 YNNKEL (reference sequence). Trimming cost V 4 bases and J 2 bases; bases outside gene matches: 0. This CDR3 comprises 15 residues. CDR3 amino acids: CASSRLAGAYNEQFF. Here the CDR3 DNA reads TGTGCCAGCAGCCGACTAGCGGGAGCCTACAATGAGCAGTTCTTC.

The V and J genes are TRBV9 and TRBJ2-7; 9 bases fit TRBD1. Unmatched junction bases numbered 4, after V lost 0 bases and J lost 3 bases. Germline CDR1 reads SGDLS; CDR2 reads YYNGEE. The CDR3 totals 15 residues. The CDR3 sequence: CASSVAPGQGYEQYF. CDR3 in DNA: TGTGCCAGCAGCGTAGCTCCGGGACAGGGCTACGAGCAGTACTTC.

The CDR3 region is CATSRDRVGNTIYF. The CDR3 nucleotides are TGTGCCACCAGCAGAGATCGGGTTGGAAACACCATATATTTT. The chain carries TRBV15 and TRBJ1-3; D is uncertain. Germline assignment: CDR1 LNHNV and CDR2 YYDKDF (reference sequence). This CDR3 has 14 residues. The germline V and J ends were trimmed by 0 bases and 3 bases, with 6 bases remaining between them.

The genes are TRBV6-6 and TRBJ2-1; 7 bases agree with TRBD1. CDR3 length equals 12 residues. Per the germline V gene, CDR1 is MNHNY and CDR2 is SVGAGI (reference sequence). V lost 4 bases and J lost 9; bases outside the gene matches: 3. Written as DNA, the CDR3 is TGTGCCAGCAGTTCCAACAGGGGTGAGCAGTTCTTC. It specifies CASSSNRGEQFF.

The CDR3 loop reads CASSLADKQYF. Here the CDR3 DNA reads TGTGCCAGCAGTTTGGCGGATAAGCAGTACTTC. This chain joins TRBV12-3 or TRBV12-4 and TRBJ2-7; D unresolved. The CDR3 loop spans 11 amino acids. V was shortened by 3 bases and J by 8 bases, with 8 bases between the two germline ends.

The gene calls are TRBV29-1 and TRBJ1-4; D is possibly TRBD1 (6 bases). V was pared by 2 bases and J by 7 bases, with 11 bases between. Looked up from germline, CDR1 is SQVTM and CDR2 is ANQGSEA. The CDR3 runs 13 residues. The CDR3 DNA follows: TGCAGCGTTGAACAGGGGCGAGGTGAAAAACTGTTTTTT. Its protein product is CSVEQGRGEKLFF.

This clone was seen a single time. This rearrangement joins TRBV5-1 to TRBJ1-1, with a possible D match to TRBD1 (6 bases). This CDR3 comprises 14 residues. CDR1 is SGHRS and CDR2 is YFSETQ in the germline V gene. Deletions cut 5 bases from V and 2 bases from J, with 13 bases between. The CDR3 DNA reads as TGCGCCAGCAGGGCAGGGGCTGGAAACACTGAAGCTTTCTTT. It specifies CASRAGAGNTEAFF.

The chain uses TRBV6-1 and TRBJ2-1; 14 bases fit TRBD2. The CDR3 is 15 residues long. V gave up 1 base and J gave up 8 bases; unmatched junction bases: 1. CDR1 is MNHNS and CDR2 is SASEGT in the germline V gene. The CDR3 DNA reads TGTGCCAGCAGTGAAGGGGGACTAGCGGGAGATGAGCAGTTCTTC. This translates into CASSEGGLAGDEQFF.

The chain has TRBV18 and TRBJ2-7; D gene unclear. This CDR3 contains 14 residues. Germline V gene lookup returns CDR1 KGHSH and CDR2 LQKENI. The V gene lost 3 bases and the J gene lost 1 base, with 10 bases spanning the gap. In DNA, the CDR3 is TGTGCCAGCTCACCCCCCGCGGAGTCCTACGAGCAGTACTTC. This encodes CASSPPAESYEQYF.

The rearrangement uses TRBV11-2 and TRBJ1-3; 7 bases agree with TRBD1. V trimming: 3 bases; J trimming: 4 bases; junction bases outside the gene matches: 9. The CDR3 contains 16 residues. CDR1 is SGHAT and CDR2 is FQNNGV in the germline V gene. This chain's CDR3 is CASSFQDRVFGNTIYF. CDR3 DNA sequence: TGTGCCAGCAGCTTCCAAGACAGGGTATTCGGAAACACCATATATTTT.

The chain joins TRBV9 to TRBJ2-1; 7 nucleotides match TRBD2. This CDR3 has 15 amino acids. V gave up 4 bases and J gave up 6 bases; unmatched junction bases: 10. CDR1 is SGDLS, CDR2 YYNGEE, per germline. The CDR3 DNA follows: TGTGCCAGCAGCAATAGACTAGCAGGCATCAATGAGCAGTTCTTC. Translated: CASSNRLAGINEQFF.